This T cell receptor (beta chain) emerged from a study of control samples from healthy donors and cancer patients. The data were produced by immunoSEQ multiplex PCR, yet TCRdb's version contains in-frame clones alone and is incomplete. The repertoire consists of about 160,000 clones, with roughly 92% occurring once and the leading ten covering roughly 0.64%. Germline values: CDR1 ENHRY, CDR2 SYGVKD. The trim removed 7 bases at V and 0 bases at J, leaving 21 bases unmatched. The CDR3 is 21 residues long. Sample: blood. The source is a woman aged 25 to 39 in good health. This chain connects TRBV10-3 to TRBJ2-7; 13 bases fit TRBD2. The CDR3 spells CAIMGSGGRVTSGRSSYEQYF. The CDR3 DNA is TGTGCCATCATGGGCTCAGGGGGCAGGGTGACTAGCGGGAGGAGCTCCTACGAGCAGTACTTC.